What follows describes a single TCR beta chain. No antigen is known for it. This sample was taken from a study of T-cell memory formation after mild COVID-19. Notes on the study in general: The finding that pre-infection memory included some responding clones suggested that cross-reactive memory joined. Clones that got smaller from day 15 to 85 had even CD4/CD8, while clones growing later tipped toward CD4+.

5'RACE primed at constant segments yielded TCR alpha and TCR beta cDNA libraries bearing sample barcodes and UMIs. TCRdb processed the 5' RACE reads anew with MiXCR; each CDR3 protein has one entry. Of about 340,000 distinct CDR3 sequences in the sample, over 20% were seen once. This CDR3 has 16 residues. Per the germline V gene, CDR1 is SGHDT and CDR2 is YYEEEE. Germline trimming cut 1 base from V and 2 bases from J; bases unmatched to any gene: 8. The origin of this receptor is an adult woman who had mild COVID-19 (a few samples of this study predate the infection). Cell type and time point are not known. The chain links TRBV5-6 to TRBJ2-5; 7 nucleotides match TRBD2. Sequenced sample: PBMCs or a T cell subset sorted from them (not recorded which). CDR3 region: CASSLYLADRQETQYF. CDR3 nucleotide sequence: TGTGCCAGCAGCTTGTATCTAGCGGATAGACAAGAGACCCAGTACTTC.